These 7 T cell receptor beta chains originate from one sample sequenced in a study of vaccination effects on CD4 cells after COVID-19. Before sequencing took place, the ViraFEST assay used viral peptide pools to expand antigen-specific CD4+ T cells. Cells that had been cultured for ten to eleven days were the source of isolated CD4+ T cells. Everyone in the study got two shots of either the BNT162b2 or mRNA-1273 vaccine. No cognate antigen is known for these TCRs. Data came from immunoSEQ multiplex PCR; TCRdb stores just in-frame clones and leaves some out. The table shows tens of thousands of clones, with 74% occurring only once. The specimen was CD4+ T cells from PBMCs cultured with HCoV-229E spike peptides, collected after COVID-19 vaccination. The receptors were gathered from a human donor who received a COVID-19 vaccine.

The rearrangement joins TRBV2 to TRBJ2-5; 10 nucleotides line up with TRBD1. The V and J ends lost 7 bases and 5 bases, in that order; junction bases with no gene match: 7. The CDR3 has 14 amino acids. Germline CDR1 reads SNHLY; CDR2 reads FYNNEI. The CDR3 region has the DNA TGTGCCAGCACCCGGGACAGGGGCTACGAGACCCAGTACTTC. This translates into CASTRDRGYETQYF.

The gene calls are TRBV19 and TRBJ1-4, with 10 bases fitting TRBD1. Germline loops: CDR1 LNHDA, CDR2 SQIVND (reference sequence). The V and J ends lost 2 bases and 11 bases, in that order; junction bases with no gene match: 8. CDR3 size: 15 residues. As DNA, the CDR3 is TGTGCCAGTAGTATATGGGGACAGGGGACTGTGAAACTGTTTTTT. Its protein product is CASSIWGQGTVKLFF.

A single count supports this clone. The chain joins TRBV5-4 to TRBJ2-5; 7 bases align to TRBD1. Germline V gene sequence: CDR1 SGHNT, CDR2 YYREEE (reference sequence). The length of the CDR3 is 13 residues. J lost 3 bases, V lost 4 bases, and 3 bases had no gene match. The CDR3 bases are TGTGCCAGCAGCGGTGACAGGGAAGAGACCCAGTACTTC. This sequence encodes CASSGDREETQYF.

This sequence joins TRBV4-1 and TRBJ1-4; 8 bases align to TRBD1. Trimming at V came to 4 bases and at J to 3 bases, leaving 7 bases not matched to a gene. This CDR3 region has 16 residues. Germline values: CDR1 MGHRA, CDR2 YSYEKL. The CDR3 loop reads CASSRSQGAPNEKLFF. In nucleotides, the CDR3 is TGCGCCAGCAGCCGGTCCCAGGGGGCCCCTAATGAAAAACTGTTTTTT.

The chain links TRBV3-1 (or the pseudogene TRBV3-2) to TRBJ2-1; 13 bases are a match to TRBD2. CDR3 size: 17 residues. Trimming removed 1 base from V and 5 bases from J; junction bases left unmatched: 5. The germline V gene encodes CDR1 LGHDT and CDR2 YNNKEL (reference sequence). CDR3 nucleotides: TGTGCCAGCAGCCAAGTCCGGGGACTAGCGGGAAACAATGAGCAGTTCTTC. Translation gives CASSQVRGLAGNNEQFF.

This chain links TRBV19 with TRBJ1-4; the D is unclear. The CDR3 runs to 15 residues. Trimming removed 3 bases at V and 4 bases at J, with 12 bases between. CDR1 is LNHDA and CDR2 is SQIVND in the germline V gene (reference sequence). The CDR3 loop reads CASSIASFGNEKLFF. CDR3 nucleotide sequence: TGTGCCAGTAGTATTGCCTCCTTTGGTAATGAAAAACTGTTTTTT.

The sample holds a few counts of this clone. The V and J genes are TRBV19 and TRBJ2-3; 8 bases agree with TRBD2. Trimming cost V 3 bases and J 0 bases; bases outside gene matches: 5. The CDR3 runs to 16 residues. Germline V gene sequence: CDR1 LNHDA, CDR2 SQIVND (reference sequence). Here the CDR3 reads CASSISSGVSTDTQYF. The CDR3 DNA sequence: TGTGCCAGTAGTATCAGTAGCGGGGTGAGCACAGATACGCAGTATTTT.